This T cell receptor beta chain is from a study of Ad26.COV2.S vaccination and SARS-CoV-2 variants. As for the study in general: Ad26.COV2.S was injected intramuscularly once or twice, 56 days apart.

The assay was immunoSEQ multiplex PCR, and TCRdb's table has in-frame clones only and misses some. The data hold hundreds of thousands of clones, with 80% to 90% observed a single time. Per germline, CDR1 SQVTM and CDR2 ANQGSEA. This CDR3 spans 13 amino acids. The V and J ends lost 2 bases and 0 bases respectively, with 8 bases between them. Treatment in this sample: around 19 received Ad26.COV2.S at low or high dose, single or two shots; about 5 received placebo; per-sample allocation not given. Collection of samples fell on day 63 after the first vaccine or placebo injection. A Boston donor was an adult aged 18-55 years.

Sample: peripheral blood, taken in a trial of Ad26.COV2.S vaccine versus placebo. The chain couples TRBV29-1 to TRBJ2-7, with D uncertain. The receptor comes from a person between 18 and 65 years old who received the Ad26.COV2.S COVID-19 vaccine or a placebo. In nucleotides, the CDR3 is TGCAGCGTTGAAACTCAGATCTCCTACGAGCAGTACTTC. Translated, it gives CSVETQISYEQYF.